This is a list of T cell receptor beta chains from one sample in a study of T cell changes during pregnancy in multiple sclerosis. The method was immunoSEQ multiplex PCR; TCRdb's version includes in-frame clones alone and lacks a portion of them. This sample has tens of thousands of clones, with roughly 90% found just once. The material sequenced was peripheral blood, taken in the first trimester of pregnancy. The receptors were sampled from a female donor in good health, enrolled as a control in a pregnancy study. Each CDR3 is given with its conserved first and last residue. The order of the fields is D gene, V gene, clone size, J gene, CDR3 DNA, CDR3 protein. A D gene is named only where the DNA matches it firmly. Size values are once, few and many counts, or a class for expanded clones, and some rows have none.

d_gene: -; v_gene: TRBV6-5; abundance: -; j_gene: TRBJ1-4; CDR3nt: TGTGCCAGCAGTTACTCCGGCGGACTTAATGAAAAACTGTTTTTT; CDR3aa: CASSYSGGLNEKLFF
d_gene: TRBD1; v_gene: TRBV5-4; abundance: -; j_gene: TRBJ1-6; CDR3nt: TGTGCCAGCAGCTCACGACAGGGTAGTGGATCACCCCTCCACTTT; CDR3aa: CASSSRQGSGSPLHF
d_gene: -; v_gene: TRBV7-9; abundance: -; j_gene: TRBJ1-1; CDR3nt: TGTGCCAGCAGCTTAGGGGCGAACACTGAAGCTTTCTTT; CDR3aa: CASSLGANTEAFF
d_gene: TRBD1; v_gene: TRBV5-1; abundance: -; j_gene: TRBJ1-1; CDR3nt: TGCGCCAGCAGCCCGGGACAGGGGAACACTGAAGCTTTCTTT; CDR3aa: CASSPGQGNTEAFF
d_gene: TRBD1; v_gene: TRBV27; abundance: -; j_gene: TRBJ1-2; CDR3nt: TGTGCCAGCAGTACTTTGACAGGGATCAACTATGGCTACACCTTC; CDR3aa: CASSTLTGINYGYTF
d_gene: TRBD1; v_gene: TRBV5-1; abundance: once; j_gene: TRBJ2-2; CDR3nt: TGCGCCAGCAGCCCCGGGACAGGGATTGTAGGCGGGGAGCTGTTTTTT; CDR3aa: CASSPGTGIVGGELFF
d_gene: -; v_gene: TRBV5-6; abundance: -; j_gene: TRBJ1-2; CDR3nt: TGTGCCAGCAGCTTGGGGAGACTCTATGGCTACACCTTC; CDR3aa: CASSLGRLYGYTF
d_gene: -; v_gene: TRBV5-1; abundance: -; j_gene: TRBJ2-7; CDR3nt: TGCGCCAGCAGCTTGGGGGGACACATGGAGTCCTACGAGCAGTACTTC; CDR3aa: CASSLGGHMESYEQYF
d_gene: TRBD2; v_gene: TRBV5-1; abundance: -; j_gene: TRBJ2-3; CDR3nt: TGCGCCAGCAGCTTGCGGGGGGGCTCAGATACGCAGTATTTT; CDR3aa: CASSLRGGSDTQYF
d_gene: TRBD2; v_gene: TRBV5-1; abundance: -; j_gene: TRBJ2-5; CDR3nt: TGCGCCAGCAGCCTCCGGGGAGGGGACGCGGAGACCCAGTACTTC; CDR3aa: CASSLRGGDAETQYF
d_gene: TRBD2; v_gene: TRBV7-8; abundance: -; j_gene: TRBJ2-1; CDR3nt: TGTGCCAGCAGCTCGGGGAGGGGAACCTACAATGAGCAGTTCTTC; CDR3aa: CASSSGRGTYNEQFF